These T cell receptor beta chains were read from a single sample in a study of T cell responses to AZD1222 COVID-19 vaccine. Using immunoSEQ multiplex PCR, the repertoire was profiled, and TCRdb retains in-frame clones only, with some absent. In the table there are under 130,000 clones, nearly 90% of which are singletons. The specimen comprised peripheral blood, sampled 28 days after the second AZD1222 dose. The receptors derive from an adult who received the AZD1222 COVID-19 vaccine. The CDR3 runs from the conserved cysteine through the conserved F or W. A D gene is named only where the DNA matches it firmly. Expanded clones get a size class; other rows say once, few or many, or leave the size out.

V	J	D	size	DNA	CDR3
TRBV2	TRBJ2-5	-	-	TGTGCCAGCAGACCCCGAGGACAGACCCAAGAGACCCAGTACTTC	CASRPRGQTQETQYF
TRBV12-3/TRBV12-4	TRBJ2-3	-	-	TGTGCCAGTTCGGGGTCCACAGATACGCAGTATTTT	CASSGSTDTQYF
TRBV2	TRBJ2-1	TRBD2	-	TGTGCCATCCACGGACTAGCGGGAGAAGGTGAGCAGTTCTTC	CAIHGLAGEGEQFF
TRBV30	TRBJ1-1	-	-	TGTGCCTGGGTTTGGGGGCGGGACACTGAAGCTTTCTTT	CAWVWGRDTEAFF
TRBV6-1	TRBJ2-1	-	-	TGTGCCAGCAGTGAAGCGGGAGCCGGTGTAGATGAGCAGTTCTTC	CASSEAGAGVDEQFF
TRBV7-6	TRBJ1-2	TRBD1	-	TGTGCCAGCAGCTTACGACCTCCGGGACAGGGATATGGCTACACCTTC	CASSLRPPGQGYGYTF
TRBV24-1	TRBJ2-1	-	-	TGTGCCACCAGTGATCCTCCCCAGGTCGAGCAGTTCTTC	CATSDPPQVEQFF
TRBV30	TRBJ1-3	-	-	TGTGCCTGGGCCGTTGTTACCGTTTCTGGAAACACCATATATTTT	CAWAVVTVSGNTIYF
TRBV6-1	TRBJ2-3	TRBD1	-	TGTGCCAGCAGTGTGCAGGGGGCTTCGAAGGGACATACGCAGTATTTT	CASSVQGASKGHTQYF
TRBV5-5	TRBJ2-7	-	-	TGTGCCAGCAGCGGCCCGGGGACCTCCTACGAGCAGTACTTC	CASSGPGTSYEQYF
TRBV6-4	TRBJ2-2	TRBD2	-	TGTGCCAGCAGCCCCAGGACTAGCACCGGGGAGCTGTTTTTT	CASSPRTSTGELFF
TRBV19	TRBJ2-7	TRBD1	-	TGTGCCAGTAGGGAGGACAGGGACTCCTACGAGCAGTACTTC	CASREDRDSYEQYF
TRBV7-9	TRBJ1-2	TRBD1	few	TGTGCCAGCAGCCCCTGGGACAGCACCAACTATGGCTACACCTTC	CASSPWDSTNYGYTF
TRBV12-3/TRBV12-4	TRBJ1-5	-	once	TGTGCCAGCAGGGGTAGTAGCAATCAGCCCCAGCATTTT	CASRGSSNQPQHF
TRBV28	TRBJ1-5	-	-	TGTGCCAGCAGTTCCGGACATAACTCGGAGCCCCAGCATTTT	CASSSGHNSEPQHF
TRBV5-1	TRBJ2-1	TRBD2	-	TGCGCCAGCAGCCCAAAACTAGCGGGAGGCTACAATGAGCAGTTCTTC	CASSPKLAGGYNEQFF
TRBV7-2	TRBJ1-4	TRBD1	-	TGTGCCAGCAGCTTATATGGTCTACAGGGGGCTAATGAAAAACTGTTTTTT	CASSLYGLQGANEKLFF